The subject of this entry is one T cell receptor (beta chain). Its antigen target is currently unknown. The CDR3 starts with the cysteine, ends with the phenylalanine, and has 13 residues. Only the protein sequence is given. Per the germline V gene, SGHTA is the CDR1 and FQGNSA is the CDR2. The record originates from a study of CXCR3-negative and CXCR3-positive naive CD8 T cells (dated by TCRdb to the late 2010s). For the wider study: Roughly 130 million TRB reads were obtained in total, roughly 1.5 +/- 0.3 million reads per library. Naive subsets from 5 or 6 donors and memory cells from 3 donors were included in the TRBV-TRBJ cluster analysis. Data from roughly twelve donors, pooled across two independent experiments, went into the diversity and physicochemical repertoire analyses. The study at large found these results: CXCR3 expression partially decreased after cryopreservation, so most assays used freshly isolated PBMCs. Comparably high repertoire diversity was found in both naive subsets, whereas much lower repertoire diversity was found in memory CD8+ T cells. Similar TRBV-TRBJ usage was shown by naive CXCR3-negative and CXCR3-positive cells from the same donor, whereas distinct patterns were shown by memory cells. Compared with CXCR3-negative naive cells, CXCR3-positive naive cells had TRB CDR3s with higher hydrophobicity (lower Kidera factor 4), lower energy, and higher strength and volume indices. Because surface CD5, which is linked to self-reactivity in mice, was comparable between the naive subsets, TCR interaction strength was also inferred from TRB CDR3 physicochemical properties.

Sequencing used a NextSeq 550. The Human TCR Profiling Kit (MiLaboratory) was used to make UMI-labeled 5' RACE TRB cDNA libraries. The full amount of extracted RNA was used for cDNA synthesis, and the full amount of resulting cDNA was used for PCR amplification. Libraries were prepared in parallel with an identical number of PCR cycles. In the paper's pipeline: MIGEC and MiXCR extracted about 53,000 +/- 10,000 unique UMI-labeled TRB cDNA molecules per library, requiring at least two reads per UMI. On average, each library contained roughly 40,000 +/- 10,000 functional in-frame TRB CDR3 nucleotide clonotypes without stop codons. After downsampling to 5000 UMI-labeled TRB molecules per sample, diversity metrics such as normalized Shannon-Wiener and Chao1 were calculated in VDJtools. VDJtools was used to calculate clonotype-size-weighted physicochemical properties of the central five CDR3 residues, namely interaction energy, strength, volume and Kidera factor 4. The reads went through TCRdb reprocessing, and each CDR3 protein sequence gets one entry with no DNA. The V and J calls here are based on TCRdb, not the publication. The record for this sample contains tens of thousands of distinct CDR3 sequences. The ten largest account for roughly 0.89% of the sample.

For every CD8+ T cell subset, hundreds of thousands of cells were flow-sorted straight into RLT lysis buffer, and each subset was sorted in triplicate. To exclude memory contaminants, naive CD8+ T cells were stringently defined as CD45RO-CCR7+CD27+CD95-. Peripheral blood mononuclear cells were isolated from buffy coats using standard density gradient centrifugation. A FACSAria III was used to flow-sort naive CXCR3-negative and CXCR3-positive CD8+ T cells. Total RNA was extracted from sorted cells using an RNeasy Mini Kit. This TCR was sampled from a human donor in good health. Some clones in this sample may be carry-over from other donors' samples. Sequencing input: naive CXCR3+ CD8+ T cells from blood. Taken with the paper, the label for cell subset or site translates to: CD45RO-CCR7+CD27+CD95- naive CD8+ T cells expressing CXCR3 (TNR3+). This chain is built from TRBV7-2 and TRBJ2-5; absent DNA, TCRdb's TRBD2 call cannot be checked. The CDR3 protein: CATLFLGDETQYF.